This entry concerns a single T cell receptor (beta chain). Per the original methods: Amplifying reference gene primers gave estimates of nucleated cell counts. Using immunoSEQ multiplex PCR, the repertoire was profiled, and TCRdb retains in-frame clones only, with some absent. V and J calls and clone size come straight from that table; D and trimming were deduced from the DNA. The sample contains about 170,000 clones, about 86% of which appear only once. Germline V CDR1 and CDR2: MDHEN, SYDVKM. V gave up 6 bases and J gave up 0 bases; unmatched junction bases: 19. This CDR3 contains 19 residues. This specimen belongs to a study of blood T cell repertoires in COVID-19. For the study at large: The United States, Italy and Spain supplied acute and convalescent COVID-19 samples. T cells, B-cell-depleted T cells, or PBMCs provided the cDNA or gDNA that served as material.

Material for sequencing was peripheral blood. The origin of this receptor is a woman at least 80 years old in a cohort sampled during active or convalescent COVID-19. The chain carries TRBV28 and TRBJ1-1; 7 bases agree with TRBD1. The CDR3 is CASSLIAPGQTVLNTEAFF. The CDR3, as DNA: TGTGCCAGCAGCCTAATCGCTCCGGGACAGACAGTTCTGAACACTGAAGCTTTCTTT.